This T cell receptor beta chain derives from a study of T cells after yellow fever vaccination. TCRdb re-called the 5' RACE reads with MiXCR, one entry per CDR3 protein. The sample includes around 350,000 distinct CDR3 sequences, roughly 10% of them seen just once. V shed 6 bases, J shed 7 bases, and the junction held 13 bases outside the gene matches. Germline V gene sequence: CDR1 SNHLY, CDR2 FYNNEI. The CDR3 has 15 residues. This clonotype was observed a few times. J is TRBJ2-3 and V is TRBV2, with 7 nucleotides matching TRBD1. The material sequenced was PBMCs, taken on the day of the first yellow fever vaccination. The source of this sequence is a man aged 18 to 35 who received the YFV17D yellow fever vaccine. Here the CDR3 reads CASRADRVPTNTQYF. CDR3 DNA sequence: TGTGCCAGCAGAGCTGACAGGGTCCCGACAAATACGCAGTATTTT.